The rows below give T cell receptor beta chains drawn from one sample of a study of cytomegalovirus exposure and HLA in healthy donors. This table comes from immunoSEQ multiplex PCR, and its TCRdb copy is limited to in-frame clones, with some not included. The data show about 21,000 clones, with 97% seen just once and 10% held by the top ten. Sample: PBMCs. The receptors derive from a man aged 25-45 years in good health and CMV-seropositive. Each CDR3 is given with its conserved first and last residue. The order of the fields is V gene, J gene, clone size, CDR3 protein. A row's size may be missing; if present it is once, few, many or a size class.

v_call: TRBV29-1
j_call: TRBJ2-3
clone_size: .
cdr3_aa: CSVGRGTGGWTDTQYF

v_call: TRBV28
j_call: TRBJ2-7
clone_size: .
cdr3_aa: CASRSGTAYEQYF

v_call: TRBV4-1
j_call: TRBJ2-7
clone_size: .
cdr3_aa: CASSRLTRSYYEQYF

v_call: TRBV7-3
j_call: TRBJ2-1
clone_size: .
cdr3_aa: CASSSRLGNEQFF

v_call: TRBV10-1
j_call: TRBJ2-7
clone_size: .
cdr3_aa: CASSRRGDEQYF

v_call: TRBV30
j_call: TRBJ2-7
clone_size: .
cdr3_aa: CAWSVPTSGIYEQYF

v_call: TRBV25-1
j_call: TRBJ2-3
clone_size: .
cdr3_aa: CASSVTGTDTQYF

v_call: TRBV18
j_call: TRBJ2-4
clone_size: .
cdr3_aa: CASSPEVSDSMRQVAKNIQYF

v_call: TRBV18
j_call: TRBJ2-3
clone_size: .
cdr3_aa: CASSSSTDTQYF

v_call: TRBV6-5
j_call: TRBJ1-2
clone_size: .
cdr3_aa: CASSSRTGDRYGYTF

v_call: TRBV2
j_call: TRBJ2-2
clone_size: .
cdr3_aa: CASSIGQGGGELFF

v_call: TRBV19
j_call: TRBJ1-5
clone_size: .
cdr3_aa: CASSSGTAYSNQPQHF

v_call: TRBV30
j_call: TRBJ1-4
clone_size: .
cdr3_aa: CAWSRKQGVTNEKLFF

v_call: TRBV5-1
j_call: TRBJ2-3
clone_size: .
cdr3_aa: CASSLGHQAGDTQYF

v_call: TRBV7-9
j_call: TRBJ1-5
clone_size: .
cdr3_aa: CASSPDNGGPFFF

v_call: TRBV23-1
j_call: TRBJ2-3
clone_size: .
cdr3_aa: CASSQKRISSTDTQYF

v_call: TRBV29-1
j_call: TRBJ1-1
clone_size: .
cdr3_aa: CSVEIGVNTEAFF

v_call: TRBV7-2
j_call: TRBJ2-7
clone_size: .
cdr3_aa: CASSSPGLPIPEQYF

v_call: TRBV27
j_call: TRBJ2-7
clone_size: .
cdr3_aa: CASSLGTSYEQYF

v_call: TRBV6-5
j_call: TRBJ2-7
clone_size: .
cdr3_aa: CASSTTGTVLEEQYF

v_call: TRBV29-1
j_call: TRBJ2-3
clone_size: .
cdr3_aa: CSVGIPVPKDTQYF

v_call: TRBV7-2
j_call: TRBJ1-2
clone_size: .
cdr3_aa: CASSLTPYGYTF

v_call: TRBV6-6
j_call: TRBJ1-5
clone_size: .
cdr3_aa: CASKGPGDNQPQHF

v_call: TRBV29-1
j_call: TRBJ2-2
clone_size: .
cdr3_aa: CSVGGTANTGELFF

v_call: TRBV6-1
j_call: TRBJ1-3
clone_size: .
cdr3_aa: CASSEHLTGNGNTIYF

v_call: TRBV29-1
j_call: TRBJ2-2
clone_size: .
cdr3_aa: CSVESRDREPTGELFF

v_call: TRBV9
j_call: TRBJ2-1
clone_size: .
cdr3_aa: CASSVAPPGSGSMFDEQFF

v_call: TRBV5-6
j_call: TRBJ2-5
clone_size: .
cdr3_aa: CASSPPWLGGGQETQYF

v_call: TRBV19
j_call: TRBJ2-3
clone_size: .
cdr3_aa: CASNPGLGTDTQYF

v_call: TRBV15
j_call: TRBJ1-1
clone_size: .
cdr3_aa: CATSREFTGNTEAFF

v_call: TRBV6-6
j_call: TRBJ1-1
clone_size: .
cdr3_aa: CASLQGVGTEAFF

v_call: TRBV19
j_call: TRBJ2-2
clone_size: .
cdr3_aa: CASTYGGRAGGQTTGELFF

v_call: TRBV28
j_call: TRBJ1-1
clone_size: .
cdr3_aa: CASRLQVRNTEAFF

v_call: TRBV30
j_call: TRBJ2-3
clone_size: .
cdr3_aa: CAWIPSGRVGRTDTQYF

v_call: TRBV10-3
j_call: TRBJ1-5
clone_size: .
cdr3_aa: CAISAGQGNNQPQHF

v_call: TRBV5-1
j_call: TRBJ2-1
clone_size: .
cdr3_aa: CASSLGFGTSGRANEQFF

v_call: TRBV6-1
j_call: TRBJ1-5
clone_size: .
cdr3_aa: CAISDRVRNQPQHF

v_call: TRBV4-3
j_call: TRBJ1-2
clone_size: .
cdr3_aa: CASSLRQAPNGYTF

v_call: TRBV7-9
j_call: TRBJ2-3
clone_size: .
cdr3_aa: CASSLASGDTQYF

v_call: TRBV4-2
j_call: TRBJ2-1
clone_size: once
cdr3_aa: CASSPTSGRADGYNEQFF

v_call: TRBV30
j_call: TRBJ2-1
clone_size: once
cdr3_aa: CAWSVLRTSGRVDEQFF

v_call: TRBV29-1
j_call: TRBJ1-2
clone_size: once
cdr3_aa: CSVEASGDRAGYTF

v_call: TRBV27
j_call: TRBJ2-7
clone_size: .
cdr3_aa: CASSFQPAYEQYF

v_call: TRBV2
j_call: TRBJ1-2
clone_size: .
cdr3_aa: CASSGDRDGWNYGYTF

v_call: TRBV13
j_call: TRBJ2-3
clone_size: few
cdr3_aa: CASSPDRARTQYF

v_call: TRBV28
j_call: TRBJ1-2
clone_size: .
cdr3_aa: CASSLGGPEEYYGYTF

v_call: TRBV19
j_call: TRBJ1-2
clone_size: .
cdr3_aa: CASKQQGDNHGYTF

v_call: TRBV5-1
j_call: TRBJ2-7
clone_size: .
cdr3_aa: CASSPATTSPYEQYF